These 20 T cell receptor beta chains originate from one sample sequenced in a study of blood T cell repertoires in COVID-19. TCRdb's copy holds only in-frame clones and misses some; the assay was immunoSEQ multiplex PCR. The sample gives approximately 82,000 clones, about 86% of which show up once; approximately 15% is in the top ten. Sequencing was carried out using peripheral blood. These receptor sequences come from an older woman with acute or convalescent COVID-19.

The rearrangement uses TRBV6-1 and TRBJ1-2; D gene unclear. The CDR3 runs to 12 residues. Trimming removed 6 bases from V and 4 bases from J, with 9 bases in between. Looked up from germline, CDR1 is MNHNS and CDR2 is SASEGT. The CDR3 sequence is CASSTELYGYTF. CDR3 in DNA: TGTGCCAGCAGCACAGAGCTCTATGGCTACACCTTC.

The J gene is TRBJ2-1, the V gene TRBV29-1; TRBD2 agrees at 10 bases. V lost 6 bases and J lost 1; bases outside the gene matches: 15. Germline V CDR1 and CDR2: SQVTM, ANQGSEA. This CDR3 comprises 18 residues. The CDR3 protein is CSVYSGGRSRRSYNEQFF. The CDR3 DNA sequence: TGCAGCGTCTATAGCGGGGGGCGGTCTAGGAGGTCCTACAATGAGCAGTTCTTC.

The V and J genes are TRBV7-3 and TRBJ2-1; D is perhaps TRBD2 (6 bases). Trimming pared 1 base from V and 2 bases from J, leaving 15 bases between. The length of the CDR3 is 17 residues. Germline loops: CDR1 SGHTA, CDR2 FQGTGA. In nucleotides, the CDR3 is TGTGCCAGCAGCTTAAAATCGGCGGGGTTACCCTACAATGAGCAGTTCTTC. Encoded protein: CASSLKSAGLPYNEQFF.

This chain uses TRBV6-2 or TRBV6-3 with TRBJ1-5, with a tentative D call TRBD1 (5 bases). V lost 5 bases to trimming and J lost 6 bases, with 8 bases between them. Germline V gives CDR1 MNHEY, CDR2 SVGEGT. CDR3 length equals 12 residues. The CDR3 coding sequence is TGTGCCAGCAGTCAGGGAACTCAGCCCCAGCATTTT. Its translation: CASSQGTQPQHF.

In DNA, the CDR3 is TGTGCCAGCAGCCCCCCAGGGAACTATGGCTACACCTTC. Protein: CASSPPGNYGYTF. The gene calls are TRBV5-4 and TRBJ1-2; the D gene is possibly TRBD1 (5 bases). V gave up 4 bases and J gave up 2 bases, with 9 bases separating them. Germline V CDR1 and CDR2: SGHNT, YYREEE (reference sequence). The CDR3 is 13 residues long.

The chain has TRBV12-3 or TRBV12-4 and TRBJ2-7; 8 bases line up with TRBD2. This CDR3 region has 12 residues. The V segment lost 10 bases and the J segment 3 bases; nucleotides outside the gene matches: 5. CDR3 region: CAIREGNYEQYF. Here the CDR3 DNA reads TGTGCCATCCGGGAGGGCAACTACGAGCAGTACTTC.

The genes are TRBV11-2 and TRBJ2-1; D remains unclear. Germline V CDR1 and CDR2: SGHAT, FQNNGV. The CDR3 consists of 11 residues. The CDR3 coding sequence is TGTGCTATTGGCGGTTACAATGAGCAGTTCTTC. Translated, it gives CAIGGYNEQFF.

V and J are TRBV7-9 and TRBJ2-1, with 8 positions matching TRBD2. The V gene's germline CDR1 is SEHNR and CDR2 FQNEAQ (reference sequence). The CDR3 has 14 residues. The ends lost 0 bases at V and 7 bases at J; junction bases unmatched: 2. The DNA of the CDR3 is TGTGCCAGCAGCTTAGCACCTAGCGGGAATGAGCAGTTCTTC. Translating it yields CASSLAPSGNEQFF. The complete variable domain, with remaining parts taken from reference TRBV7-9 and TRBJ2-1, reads DTGVSQNPRHKITKRGQNVTFRCDPISEHNRLYWYRQTLGQGPEFLTYFQNEAQLEKSRLLSDRFSAERPKGSFSTLEIQRTEQGDSAMYLCASSLAPSGNEQFFGPGTRLTVL.

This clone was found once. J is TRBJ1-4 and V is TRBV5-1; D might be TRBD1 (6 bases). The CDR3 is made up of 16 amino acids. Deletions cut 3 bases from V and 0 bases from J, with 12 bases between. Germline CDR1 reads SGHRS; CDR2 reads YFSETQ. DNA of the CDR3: TGCGCCAGCAGCTCTGGGACAAAATCAACTAATGAAAAACTGTTTTTT. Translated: CASSSGTKSTNEKLFF.

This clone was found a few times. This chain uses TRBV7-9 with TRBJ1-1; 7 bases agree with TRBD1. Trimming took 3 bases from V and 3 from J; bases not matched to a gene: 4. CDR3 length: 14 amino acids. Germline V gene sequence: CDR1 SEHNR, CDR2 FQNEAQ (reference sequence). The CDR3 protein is CASSLTGIHTEAFF. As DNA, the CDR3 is TGTGCCAGCAGCTTGACAGGGATTCACACTGAAGCTTTCTTT.

The chain's CDR3 is CASTPLDTIYF. The CDR3 coding sequence is TGTGCCAGCACCCCCCTAGACACCATATATTTT. V is TRBV12-3 or TRBV12-4 and J is TRBJ1-3, with no clear D. V lost 7 bases and J 8 bases, leaving 9 bases between the germline ends. CDR3 length: 11 residues.

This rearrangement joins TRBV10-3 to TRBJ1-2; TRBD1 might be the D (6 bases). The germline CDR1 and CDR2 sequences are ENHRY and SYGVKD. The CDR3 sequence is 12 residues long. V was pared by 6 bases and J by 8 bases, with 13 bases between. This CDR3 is CAIRDLTGGYTF. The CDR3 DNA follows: TGTGCCATCAGGGACCTTACAGGGGGCTACACCTTC.

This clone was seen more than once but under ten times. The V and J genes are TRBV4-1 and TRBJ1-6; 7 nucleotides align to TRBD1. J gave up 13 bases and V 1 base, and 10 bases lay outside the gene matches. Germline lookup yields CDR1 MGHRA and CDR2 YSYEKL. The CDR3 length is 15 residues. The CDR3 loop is CASSQVRDSASPLHF. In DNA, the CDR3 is TGCGCCAGCAGCCAAGTTCGGGACAGTGCTTCGCCCCTCCACTTT.

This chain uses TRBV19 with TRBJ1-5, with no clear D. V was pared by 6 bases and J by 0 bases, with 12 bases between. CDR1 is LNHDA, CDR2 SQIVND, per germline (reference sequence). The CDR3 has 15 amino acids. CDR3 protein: CASRAAGSSNQPQHF. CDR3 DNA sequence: TGTGCCAGTAGAGCAGCCGGGAGTAGCAATCAGCCCCAGCATTTT. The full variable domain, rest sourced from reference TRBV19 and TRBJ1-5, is DGGITQSPKYLFRKEGQNVTLSCEQNLNHDAMYWYRQDPGQGLRLIYYSQIVNDFQKGDIAEGYSVSREKKESFPLTVTSAQKNPTAFYLCASRAAGSSNQPQHFGDGTRLSIL.

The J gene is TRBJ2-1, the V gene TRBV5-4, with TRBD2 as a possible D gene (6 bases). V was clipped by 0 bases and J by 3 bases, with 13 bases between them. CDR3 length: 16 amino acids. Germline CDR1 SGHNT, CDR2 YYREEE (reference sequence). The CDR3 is CASSLDGGMIYNEQFF. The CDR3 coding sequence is TGTGCCAGCAGCTTGGACGGGGGAATGATCTACAATGAGCAGTTCTTC. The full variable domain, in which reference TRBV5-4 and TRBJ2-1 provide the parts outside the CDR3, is ETGVTQSPTHLIKTRGQQVTLRCSSQSGHNTVSWYQQALGQGPQFIFQYYREEENGRGNFPPRFSGLQFPNYSSELNVNALELDDSALYLCASSLDGGMIYNEQFFGPGTRLTVL.

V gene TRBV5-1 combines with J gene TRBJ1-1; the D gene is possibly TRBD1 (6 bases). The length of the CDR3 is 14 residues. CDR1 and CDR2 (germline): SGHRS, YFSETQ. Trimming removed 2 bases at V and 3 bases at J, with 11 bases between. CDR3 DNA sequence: TGCGCCAGCAGCTTAGACCGACAGGACACTGAAGCTTTCTTT. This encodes CASSLDRQDTEAFF.

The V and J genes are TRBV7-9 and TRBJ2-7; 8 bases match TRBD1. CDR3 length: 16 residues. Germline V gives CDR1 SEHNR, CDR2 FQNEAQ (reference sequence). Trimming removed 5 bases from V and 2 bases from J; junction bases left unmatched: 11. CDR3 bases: TGTGCCAGCAGCCCCAACGACAGGGGCGACACCTACGAGCAGTACTTC. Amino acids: CASSPNDRGDTYEQYF.

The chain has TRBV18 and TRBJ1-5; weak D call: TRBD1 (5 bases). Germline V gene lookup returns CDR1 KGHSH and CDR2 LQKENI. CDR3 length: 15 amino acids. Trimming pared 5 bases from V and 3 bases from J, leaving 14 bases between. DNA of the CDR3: TGTGCCAGCTCATCCAAGACAGCCTACAATCAGCCCCAGCATTTT. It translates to CASSSKTAYNQPQHF.

CDR3 sequence (DNA): TGTGCCAGCATGGGACAGGGCAGCAATCAGCCCCAGCATTTT. Amino acids: CASMGQGSNQPQHF. The chain joins TRBV2 to TRBJ1-5, with TRBD1 matching 9 bases. The J segment lost 1 base and the V segment lost 7 bases, leaving 2 bases of the junction unmatched. This CDR3 spans 14 amino acids. From germline, CDR1 is SNHLY and CDR2 FYNNEI.

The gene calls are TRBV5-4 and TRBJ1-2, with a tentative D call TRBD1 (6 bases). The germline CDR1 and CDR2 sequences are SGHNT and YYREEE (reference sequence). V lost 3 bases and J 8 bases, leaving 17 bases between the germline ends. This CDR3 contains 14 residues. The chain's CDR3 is CASSSDRFTEGYTF. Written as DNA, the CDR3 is TGTGCCAGCAGCTCTGACAGGTTCACTGAGGGCTACACCTTC.